This T cell receptor beta chain originates from a study of PD-1 blockade in classical Hodgkin lymphoma. Findings of the study overall: Baseline TCR diversity was reportedly lower in newly diagnosed patients than in healthy donors. It was reported as lower still in relapsed/refractory patients. Repertoire difference causes, possibly disease activity or prior therapy, remain undefined.

Assay used: immunoSEQ multiplex PCR; TCRdb lists only in-frame clones, some missing. There are approximately 31,000 clones in the sample; 94% occur only once, and roughly 2.1% lies in the top ten. Of note for this clone: The antigen is unknown.

Described time point: newly diagnosed, previously untreated cHL patient sample. What served as comparison were PBMCs in newly diagnosed, untreated classical Hodgkin lymphoma. The germline V gene encodes CDR1 KGHSH and CDR2 LQKENI. There are 15 residues in the CDR3. Unmatched junction bases numbered 7, after V lost 5 bases and J lost 3 bases. The sample taken for sequencing was peripheral blood mononuclear cells (PBMCs). The receptor was derived from a human donor with classical Hodgkin lymphoma. The rearrangement links TRBV18 to TRBJ2-5; TRBD1 agrees at 9 bases. The CDR3 sequence is CASSGVGQGEETQYF. The CDR3 DNA follows: TGTGCCAGCTCAGGAGTGGGACAGGGTGAAGAGACCCAGTACTTC.